This passage covers 28 T cell receptor beta chains from one sample sequenced in a study of cytotoxic CD8 clonotypes in ibrutinib-treated CLL. Libraries were prepared by immunoSEQ multiplex PCR; TCRdb keeps only in-frame clonotypes and omits some of them. There are 250,000 to 350,000 clones in the sample; around 77% occur only once, and roughly 5% lies in the top ten. The sequences come from PBMCs, collected at disease progression, from a patient treated with ibrutinib. These receptors were collected from a human donor with chronic lymphocytic leukemia.

This clone was recorded only once. Other DNA sequences in the sample encode the same CDR3. The chain is built from TRBV7-3 and TRBJ2-3; unclear D gene. Germline values: CDR1 SGHTA, CDR2 FQGTGA. The CDR3 length is 14 residues. Trimming took off 1 base at V and 1 base at J, with 6 bases between the two ends. CDR3 sequence reads: CASSLNAGTDTQYF. CDR3 nucleotide sequence: TGTGCCAGCAGCTTAAATGCCGGCACAGATACGCAGTATTTT.

The rearrangement uses TRBV4-1 and TRBJ2-7; D might be TRBD1 (5 bases). The germline V and J ends were trimmed by 2 bases and 1 base, with 15 bases remaining between them. There are 16 residues in the CDR3. The germline V gene has CDR1 MGHRA and CDR2 YSYEKL. CDR3 protein: CASSQLMRTRSYEQYF. Written as DNA, the CDR3 is TGCGCCAGCAGCCAACTTATGCGGACACGTTCCTACGAGCAGTACTTC.

This clone was detected once. The chain links TRBV27 to TRBJ2-2; TRBD1 aligns across 10 bases. This CDR3 comprises 15 residues. Germline CDR1 is MNHEY and CDR2 is SMNVEV (reference sequence). Unmatched junction bases numbered 10, after V lost 4 bases and J lost 11 bases. The CDR3 reads CASSSWTGGSDELFF. The CDR3 bases are TGTGCCAGCAGTTCATGGACAGGGGGGTCTGACGAGCTGTTTTTT.

This clone appeared a few times. The chain uses TRBV6-5 and TRBJ1-3; D is unresolved. Germline V CDR1 and CDR2: MNHEY, SVGAGI. The CDR3 runs 14 residues. Trimming left V 5 bases short and J 4 bases short, with 12 bases between. As DNA, the CDR3 is TGTGCCAGCAGTGATATCCAGTCAGGAAACACCATATATTTT. Translated: CASSDIQSGNTIYF.

J is TRBJ2-3 and V is TRBV29-1, with no clear D. V dropped 1 base and J dropped 1 base, with 9 bases sitting between them. The CDR3 is made up of 14 amino acids. CDR1 is SQVTM and CDR2 is ANQGSEA in the germline V gene. DNA of the CDR3: TGCAGCGTTGAAGTTCCTGACGGCACAGATACGCAGTATTTT. This gives the protein CSVEVPDGTDTQYF.

This clone was observed once. The V and J genes are TRBV7-3 and TRBJ2-1; TRBD1 or TRBD2 may be the D gene (5 bases each). Trimming took off 5 bases at V and 0 bases at J, with 11 bases between the two ends. Germline V gives CDR1 SGHTA, CDR2 FQGTGA. The CDR3 is 15 residues long. Here the CDR3 DNA reads TGTGCCAGCAGCCCCTCGGGGCCCTCCTACAATGAGCAGTTCTTC. It yields the protein CASSPSGPSYNEQFF.

The chain has TRBV19 and TRBJ2-1; a weak D match, TRBD1 (5 bases). V was trimmed by 0 bases and J by 7 bases, leaving 10 bases between them. This CDR3 spans 14 amino acids. Germline assignment: CDR1 LNHDA and CDR2 SQIVND (reference sequence). The CDR3 sequence is CASSIDRQGNEQFF. CDR3 DNA: TGTGCCAGTAGTATAGATCGTCAGGGTAATGAGCAGTTCTTC.

The CDR3 reads CASSRTPLTYEQYF. Here the CDR3 DNA reads TGTGCCAGCAGTCGGACACCTTTAACCTACGAGCAGTACTTC. The chain joins TRBV28 to TRBJ2-7; tentative D call: TRBD1 (5 bases). Germline V gene sequence: CDR1 MDHEN, CDR2 SYDVKM. V lost 5 bases to trimming and J lost 2 bases, with 13 bases between them. The CDR3 is made up of 14 amino acids. Looking up the rest from reference TRBV28 and TRBJ2-7 gives the full variable domain: DVKVTQSSRYLVKRTGEKVFLECVQDMDHENMFWYRQDPGLGLRLIYFSYDVKMKEKGDIPEGYSVSREKKERFSLILESASTNQTSMYLCASSRTPLTYEQYFGPGTRLTVT.

This clone was recorded only once. The chain combines TRBV11-3 with TRBJ2-5, with D maybe TRBD1 (6 bases). CDR1 and CDR2 from the germline V gene are SGHNT and YENEEA. CDR3 length: 14 residues. V was trimmed by 5 bases and J by 3 bases, leaving 13 bases between them. Written as DNA, the CDR3 is TGTGCCAGCAGCCCGGGACAAACTAAAGAGACCCAGTACTTC. This codes for CASSPGQTKETQYF.

The chain combines TRBV9 with TRBJ2-3; D gene ambiguous. The CDR3 is 14 amino acids. The V end lost 0 bases, the J end lost 4 bases, and 9 bases lay between the germline ends. Germline loops: CDR1 SGDLS, CDR2 YYNGEE. The CDR3 loop reads CASSVGATADTQYF. The CDR3 DNA sequence: TGTGCCAGCAGCGTAGGGGCCACGGCAGATACGCAGTATTTT.

V usage is TRBV2 and J usage is TRBJ2-5; 8 nucleotides match TRBD2. The CDR3 runs to 14 residues. Trimming removed 8 bases from V and 5 bases from J; junction bases left unmatched: 10. Germline CDR1 is SNHLY and CDR2 is FYNNEI. The CDR3 spells CASWTGGPGETQYF. The CDR3 DNA is TGTGCCAGCTGGACGGGGGGGCCCGGGGAGACCCAGTACTTC.

This clone was picked up one time. The rearrangement joins TRBV29-1 to TRBJ1-3; tentative D call: TRBD1 (6 bases). Germline V gene sequence: CDR1 SQVTM, CDR2 ANQGSEA. V shed 3 bases and J shed 1 base, with 10 bases lying between them. The CDR3 length is 14 residues. CDR3 sequence reads: CSVDRTESGNTIYF. CDR3 bases: TGCAGCGTTGACCGGACAGAGTCTGGAAACACCATATATTTT.

V gene TRBV5-1 combines with J gene TRBJ2-1; tentative D call: TRBD2 (7 bases). Germline loops: CDR1 SGHRS, CDR2 YFSETQ. This CDR3 contains 15 residues. V was pared by 4 bases and J by 5 bases, with 16 bases between. CDR3 residues: CASSGGAGVNNEQFF. In nucleotides, the CDR3 is TGCGCCAGCAGCGGGGGGGCAGGTGTGAACAATGAGCAGTTCTTC.

This chain connects TRBV4-1 to TRBJ2-7; D uncertain. CDR1 and CDR2 from the germline V gene are MGHRA and YSYEKL. This CDR3 is 13 amino acids long. V lost 0 bases, J lost 5 bases, and 8 bases lay in between. In DNA, the CDR3 is TGCGCCAGCAGCCAAGAGAGGAACCACGAGCAGTACTTC. It translates to CASSQERNHEQYF.

The chain links TRBV18 to TRBJ1-1, with a tentative D call TRBD1 (5 bases). Trimming cost V 3 bases and J 6 bases, with 11 bases left between them. The length of the CDR3 is 13 residues. Germline V CDR1 and CDR2: KGHSH, LQKENI. CDR3 sequence reads: CASSPGHSAEAFF. In nucleotides, the CDR3 is TGTGCCAGCTCACCCGGACATTCTGCTGAAGCTTTCTTT.

This sequence joins TRBV19 and TRBJ2-7, with D possibly matching TRBD2 (6 bases). V lost 1 base, J lost 3 bases, and 13 bases lay in between. Germline CDR1 reads LNHDA; CDR2 reads SQIVND (reference sequence). CDR3 size: 15 residues. CDR3 coding DNA: TGTGCCAGTAGTATAGCCCGGGGACTCCTCTACGAGCAGTACTTC. Protein sequence: CASSIARGLLYEQYF.

This chain links TRBV4-3 with TRBJ2-1; 11 nucleotides agree with TRBD2. V lost 4 bases to trimming and J lost 4 bases; unmatched junction nucleotides: 9. The CDR3 sequence is 17 residues long. In germline, CDR1 is LGHNA, CDR2 YSLEER. The CDR3 DNA sequence: TGCGCCAGCAGCCGCTACCCCGGGACTAGCGGTTACAATGAGCAGTTCTTC. The encoded protein is CASSRYPGTSGYNEQFF.

DNA of the CDR3: TGTGCCAGTAGTATAAACAGGGGGAAACTTTCCTCTGGGGCCAACGTCCTGACTTTC. Amino acid sequence: CASSINRGKLSSGANVLTF. The chain links TRBV19 to TRBJ2-6; 8 bases align to TRBD1. Germline-derived CDR1 and CDR2 are LNHDA and SQIVND (reference sequence). V was pared by 2 bases and J by 0 bases, with 9 bases of the junction left unmatched. The CDR3 extends over 19 amino acids.

The rearrangement links TRBV28 to TRBJ2-7, with D possibly TRBD1 on 6 matching bases. The CDR3 spans 14 residues. The germline gives CDR1 MDHEN, CDR2 SYDVKM. With 4 bases removed from V and 3 bases from J, the gap between germline ends came to 13 bases. This chain's CDR3 is CASSSGQGNYEQYF. In DNA form, the CDR3 reads TGTGCCAGCAGTTCTGGTCAGGGGAACTACGAGCAGTACTTC.

This rearrangement joins TRBV7-6 to TRBJ1-1; TRBD1 is a possible D gene (5 bases). This CDR3 has 15 amino acids. Germline CDR1 reads SGHVS; CDR2 reads FNYEAQ. Trimming shortened V by 1 base and J by 4 bases, and 13 bases separated the two germline ends. The CDR3 DNA is TGTGCCAGCAGCTTAGGAACAGGAGGGCGCACTGAAGCTTTCTTT. This sequence encodes CASSLGTGGRTEAFF.

J is TRBJ2-1 and V is TRBV7-3, with 7 bases that match TRBD1. Germline CDR1 reads SGHTA; CDR2 reads FQGTGA. Trimming at V came to 5 bases and at J to 6 bases, leaving 4 bases not matched to a gene. This CDR3 contains 13 residues. The CDR3 spells CASSLGQANEQFF. CDR3 bases: TGTGCCAGCAGCCTCGGACAGGCCAATGAGCAGTTCTTC.

This sequence joins TRBV7-6 and TRBJ2-7; 10 bases match TRBD1. With 5 bases clipped from V and 2 bases from J, the junction kept 9 bases outside the gene matches. Germline-derived CDR1 and CDR2 are SGHVS and FNYEAQ. The CDR3 is made up of 16 amino acids. CDR3 loop: CASSAFPGQGTYEQYF. DNA for the CDR3: TGTGCCAGCAGCGCGTTTCCGGGACAGGGGACCTACGAGCAGTACTTC.

The genes are TRBV4-3 and TRBJ1-2; the D gene is possibly TRBD1 (5 bases). CDR1 and CDR2 from the germline V gene are LGHNA and YSLEER. Trimming cost V 0 bases and J 8 bases, with 16 bases left between them. This CDR3 has 15 amino acids. CDR3 loop: CASSQDPQGSLGYTF. CDR3 sequence (DNA): TGCGCCAGCAGCCAAGACCCCCAGGGTTCTTTAGGCTACACCTTC.

This clone was seen a single time. The rearrangement joins TRBV14 to TRBJ2-7; D may be TRBD1 (5 bases). V lost 1 base to trimming and J lost 3 bases, with 19 bases between them. The germline V gene has CDR1 SGHDN and CDR2 FVKESK. There are 17 residues in the CDR3. The CDR3, as DNA: TGTGCCAGCAGCCAAGGATTGACAGTTAAGACATTCTACGAGCAGTACTTC. Encoded protein: CASSQGLTVKTFYEQYF. Combining the CDR3 with reference TRBV14 and TRBJ2-7 gives the whole variable domain EAGVTQFPSHSVIEKGQTVTLRCDPISGHDNLYWYRRVMGKEIKFLLHFVKESKQDESGMPNNRFLAERTGGTYSTLKVQPAELEDSGVYFCASSQGLTVKTFYEQYFGPGTRLTVT.

The CDR3 coding sequence is TGTGCCAGCAGCTTGGCGGGACTAGCGGGGCTAGATACGCAGTATTTT. Translating it yields CASSLAGLAGLDTQYF. The chain couples TRBV5-4 to TRBJ2-3; 13 nucleotides agree with TRBD2. Germline lookup yields CDR1 SGHNT and CDR2 YYREEE (reference sequence). CDR3 length equals 16 residues. V shed 0 bases, J shed 5 bases, and the junction held 3 bases outside the gene matches.

The rearrangement joins TRBV13 to TRBJ2-5, with 9 bases lining up with TRBD2. With 5 bases clipped from V and 5 bases from J, the junction kept 15 bases outside the gene matches. Germline-derived CDR1 and CDR2 are PRHDT and FYEKMQ (reference sequence). The CDR3 contains 17 residues. This chain's CDR3 is CASSPRTYSGSRETQYF. The CDR3 DNA reads TGTGCCAGCAGCCCAAGGACCTATAGCGGGAGTCGGGAGACCCAGTACTTC.

The table lists this clone with a count of one. This rearrangement joins TRBV21-1 to TRBJ2-7; whether TRBD1, the table's D call, matches the DNA was not checked. TRBV21-1 is reported as a pseudogene. The CDR3 extends over 16 amino acids. The CDR3 DNA reads as TGTGCCAGCAGCTTGTGCCCGGGACAGGGGTCCTACGAGCAGTACTTC. Amino acid sequence: CASSLCPGQGSYEQYF.

This clone is a singleton in its sample. This chain joins TRBV5-6 and TRBJ1-2; tentatively, D is TRBD1 (5 bases). Germline V gives CDR1 SGHDT, CDR2 YYEEEE. V was clipped by 3 bases and J by 5 bases, with 14 bases between them. The CDR3 length is 14 residues. The CDR3 sequence: CASSSLGVDYGYTF. CDR3 nucleotide sequence: TGTGCCAGCAGCTCCCTGGGGGTCGATTATGGCTACACCTTC.